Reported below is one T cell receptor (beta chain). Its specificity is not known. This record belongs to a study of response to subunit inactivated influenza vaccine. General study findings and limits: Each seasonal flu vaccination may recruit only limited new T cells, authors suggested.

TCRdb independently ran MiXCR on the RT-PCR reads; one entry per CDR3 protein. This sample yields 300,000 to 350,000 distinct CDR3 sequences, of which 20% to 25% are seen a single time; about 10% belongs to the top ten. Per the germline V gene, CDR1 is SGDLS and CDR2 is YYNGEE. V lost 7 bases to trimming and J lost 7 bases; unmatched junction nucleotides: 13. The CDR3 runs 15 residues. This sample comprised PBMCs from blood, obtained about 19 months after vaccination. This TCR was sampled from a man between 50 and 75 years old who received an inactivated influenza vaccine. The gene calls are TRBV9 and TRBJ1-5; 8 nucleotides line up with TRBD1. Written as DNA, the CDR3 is TGTGCCAGCTCTGAATCGGGACAGGCGGGGCAGCCCCAGCATTTT. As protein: CASSESGQAGQPQHF.